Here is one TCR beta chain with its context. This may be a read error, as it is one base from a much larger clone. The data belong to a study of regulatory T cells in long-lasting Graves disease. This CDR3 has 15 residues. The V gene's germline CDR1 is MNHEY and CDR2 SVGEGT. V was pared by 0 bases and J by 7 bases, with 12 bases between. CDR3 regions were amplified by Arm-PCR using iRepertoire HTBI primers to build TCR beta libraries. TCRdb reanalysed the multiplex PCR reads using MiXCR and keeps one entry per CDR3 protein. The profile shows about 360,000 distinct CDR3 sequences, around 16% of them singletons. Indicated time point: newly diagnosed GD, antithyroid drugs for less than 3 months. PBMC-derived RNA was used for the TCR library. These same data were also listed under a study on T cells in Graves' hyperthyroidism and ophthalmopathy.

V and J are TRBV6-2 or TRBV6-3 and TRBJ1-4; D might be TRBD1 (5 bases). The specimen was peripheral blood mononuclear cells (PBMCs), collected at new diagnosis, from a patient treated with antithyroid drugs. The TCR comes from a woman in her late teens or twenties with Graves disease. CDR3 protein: CASSYSGAAREKLFF. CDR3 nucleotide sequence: TGTGCCAGCAGTTACTCCGGGGCAGCCCGTGAAAAACTGTTTTTT.